In its sample, the clone carrying this T cell receptor beta chain was seen many times. The record originates from a study of T cell repertoires in cytomegalovirus infection. This CDR3 contains 14 residues. CDR1 SGHTA and CDR2 FQGNSA come from the germline V gene. V gave up 0 bases and J gave up 8 bases, with 13 bases separating them. Via MiXCR, TCRdb re-called the reads, giving one row per CDR3 protein. Among hundreds of thousands of distinct CDR3 sequences listed, about a sixth were seen once. This clonotype was obtained from a human donor in good health (CMV status not recorded). Some clones in this sample may be carry-over from other donors' samples. The chain employs TRBV7-2 and TRBJ1-2; tentative D call: TRBD1 (6 bases). The specimen was PBMCs. The CDR3 nucleotides read TGTGCCAGCAGCTTAGCGATAACGAGGGGGGGCTACACCTTC. The encoded protein is CASSLAITRGGYTF.